One sample yielded the 31 T cell receptor beta chains listed below, sequenced in a study of OX40 agonist ivuxolimab in advanced cancers. Library construction relied on the immunoSEQ multiplex PCR assay. TCRdb holds this immuneACCESS table with in-frame rearrangements only. Some clones are missing; in checked studies, unresolved V genes explain under half, and the rest has no known cause. The sample includes over 55,000 clones, with 77% observed a single time. The top ten clones comprise roughly 6.3% of the sample. The sequencing used CD4+ or CD8+ T cells sorted from blood, collected in a trial of the OX40 agonist ivuxolimab. The receptor source for this set is an adult with an advanced solid tumor such as melanoma, head and neck, liver or kidney cancer.

In its sample, this clone was seen many times. The gene calls are TRBV7-2 and TRBJ2-7; 10 nucleotides match TRBD1. This CDR3 spans 18 amino acids. J lost 0 bases, V lost 3 bases, and 11 bases had no gene match. Germline CDR1 and CDR2: SGHTA and FQGNSA. CDR3 residues: CASSFTITTGGASYEQYF. Here the CDR3 DNA reads TGTGCCAGCAGCTTCACAATCACGACAGGGGGCGCCTCCTACGAGCAGTACTTC.

The rearrangement joins TRBV7-3 to TRBJ1-5; a possible D gene is TRBD1 (6 bases). The germline gives CDR1 SGHTA, CDR2 FQGTGA. Between the trimmed V and J ends, which lost 0 bases and 3 bases, there was a span of 9 bases. This CDR3 spans 15 amino acids. CDR3 bases: TGTGCCAGCAGCTTAACAGGGGGATCCAATCAGCCCCAGCATTTT. As protein: CASSLTGGSNQPQHF.

The chain recombines TRBV28 with TRBJ2-1, with 9 positions matching TRBD2. The trim removed 7 bases at V and 15 bases at J, leaving 16 bases unmatched. CDR1 is MDHEN, CDR2 SYDVKM, per germline. The CDR3 runs 14 residues. The CDR3 loop reads CASIINPLAGSPFF. In DNA, the CDR3 is TGTGCCAGCATCATCAACCCTCTAGCGGGATCGCCGTTCTTC.

This clone was observed a few times. V usage is TRBV6-5 and J usage is TRBJ2-7; TRBD1 matches 9 bases. Per germline, CDR1 MNHEY and CDR2 SVGAGI. Trimming took 2 bases from V and 0 from J; bases not matched to a gene: 2. The CDR3 extends over 15 amino acids. CDR3 bases: TGTGCCAGCAGTTACCGACAGGGGGGCTCCTACGAGCAGTACTTC. Translated: CASSYRQGGSYEQYF.

The gene calls are TRBV5-1 and TRBJ2-7; perhaps TRBD1 as D (5 bases). The CDR3 is made up of 16 amino acids. V was shortened by 0 bases and J by 5 bases, with 18 bases between the two germline ends. Germline CDR1 and CDR2: SGHRS and YFSETQ. The CDR3 nucleotides are TGCGCCAGCAGCTTGGGGTGGGGCAGGAACATACACGAGCAGTACTTC. This sequence encodes CASSLGWGRNIHEQYF.

The chain is built from TRBV28 and TRBJ1-4, with a possible D match to TRBD1 (5 bases). CDR1 and CDR2 (germline): MDHEN, SYDVKM. The V gene lost 4 bases and the J gene lost 1 base, with 13 bases spanning the gap. The CDR3 is made up of 16 amino acids. The CDR3 region is CASSSPRGETNEKLFF. In DNA form, the CDR3 reads TGTGCCAGCAGTTCGCCCCGGGGGGAAACTAATGAAAAACTGTTTTTT.

The chain carries TRBV11-2 and TRBJ1-2; a weak D match, TRBD1 (5 bases). The V gene's germline CDR1 is SGHAT and CDR2 FQNNGV. This CDR3 has 14 amino acids. The V and J ends lost 4 bases and 0 bases respectively, with 9 bases between them. The CDR3 nucleotides read TGTGCCAGCAGCTACGGACACTCTAACTATGGCTACACCTTC. Its translation: CASSYGHSNYGYTF.

V and J are TRBV28 and TRBJ2-2; 10 bases are shared with TRBD2. V lost 7 bases and J lost 4; bases outside the gene matches: 15. Looked up from germline, CDR1 is MDHEN and CDR2 is SYDVKM. This CDR3 comprises 18 residues. DNA for the CDR3: TGTGCCAGCATCAATCCGTCTTTAGCGGGAGGAATCACCGGGGAGCTGTTTTTT. This gives the protein CASINPSLAGGITGELFF.

The chain uses TRBV2 and TRBJ1-6; 10 bases are a match to TRBD1. Germline CDR1 reads SNHLY; CDR2 reads FYNNEI. After removal of 5 bases from V and 9 bases from J, the junction contained 1 base not matched to a gene. The CDR3 is 13 amino acids. The CDR3 DNA is TGTGCCAGCAGTCGGGACAGGGGTTCACCCCTCCACTTT. Protein: CASSRDRGSPLHF.

The chain has TRBV7-9 and TRBJ2-1, with 12 bases identical to TRBD2. The CDR3 spans 18 residues. Losses at the gene ends were 5 bases for V and 1 base for J; bases not matched to a gene: 9. The germline gives CDR1 SEHNR, CDR2 FQNEAQ (reference sequence). DNA for the CDR3: TGTGCCAGCAGCATACTCCGGACTAGCGGGAAATCCTACAATGAGCAGTTCTTC. This translates into CASSILRTSGKSYNEQFF.

The V and J genes are TRBV18 and TRBJ2-7; no firm D call. V lost 3 bases and J 3 bases, leaving 6 bases between the germline ends. This CDR3 contains 12 residues. From germline, CDR1 is KGHSH and CDR2 LQKENI. Written as DNA, the CDR3 is TGTGCCAGCTCACCGAAAAGCTACGAGCAGTACTTC. This encodes CASSPKSYEQYF.

This clone was seen a few times. This chain connects TRBV7-2 to TRBJ2-3; 9 nucleotides align to TRBD1. The CDR3 consists of 16 residues. With 5 bases clipped from V and 1 base from J, the junction kept 7 bases outside the gene matches. The germline gives CDR1 SGHTA, CDR2 FQGNSA. The CDR3 bases are TGTGCCAGCAGCGTAAGGACAGGGGTTGGCACAGATACGCAGTATTTT. Amino acid sequence: CASSVRTGVGTDTQYF.

The V and J genes are TRBV21-1 and TRBJ2-7. TRBV21-1 is listed as a pseudogene. This CDR3 region has 18 residues. CDR3 region: CASSKSLTGHLRHYEQYF. The CDR3, as DNA: TGTGCCAGCAGCAAAAGCCTTACGGGCCATCTCCGCCACTACGAGCAGTACTTC.

The chain is built from TRBV4-1 and TRBJ1-2, with a tentative D call TRBD1 (5 bases). CDR3 length: 14 amino acids. CDR1 and CDR2 (germline): MGHRA, YSYEKL. The germline V and J ends were trimmed by 4 bases and 4 bases, with 13 bases remaining between them. The CDR3 sequence: CASSLRGGSYGYTF. CDR3 nucleotides: TGCGCCAGCAGCCTACGGGGGGGGAGCTATGGCTACACCTTC.

The chain combines TRBV28 with TRBJ2-7; D might be TRBD2 (6 bases). Looked up from germline, CDR1 is MDHEN and CDR2 is SYDVKM. Trimming pared 2 bases from V and 1 base from J, leaving 9 bases between. The CDR3 runs 14 residues. Written as DNA, the CDR3 is TGTGCCAGCAGTTTAGGGAGCGGGTCCTACGAGCAGTACTTC. Protein product: CASSLGSGSYEQYF.

This chain joins TRBV23-1 and TRBJ2-7, with D tentatively TRBD1 (7 bases). TRBV23-1 counts as an open reading frame of uncertain function. The CDR3 is made up of 13 amino acids. Between the trimmed V and J ends, which lost 6 bases and 7 bases, there was a span of 16 bases. Here the CDR3 reads CASSQRQGGEQYF. CDR3 nucleotides: TGCGCCAGCAGCCAACGGCAGGGGGGAGAGCAGTACTTC.

J is TRBJ2-1 and V is TRBV7-2; D is perhaps TRBD1 (6 bases). This CDR3 spans 13 amino acids. CDR1 and CDR2 (germline): SGHTA, FQGNSA. V lost 5 bases, J lost 9 bases, and 14 bases lay in between. CDR3: CASSRDTIGEQFF. CDR3 in DNA: TGTGCCAGCAGCCGGGACACCATTGGTGAGCAGTTCTTC.

The gene calls are TRBV21-1 and TRBJ2-3; no check of the table's D call, TRBD2, against the DNA was made. TRBV21-1 is annotated as a pseudogene. The CDR3 is made up of 14 amino acids. CDR3: CAIRRGGFTDTQYF. CDR3 coding DNA: TGTGCCATCCGGCGCGGGGGGTTCACAGATACGCAGTATTTT.

The chain uses TRBV18 and TRBJ2-1, with 10 bases fitting TRBD2. Unmatched junction bases numbered 0, after V lost 0 bases and J lost 1 base. Germline CDR1 and CDR2: KGHSH and LQKENI. This CDR3 comprises 16 residues. Here the CDR3 reads CASSPPSGGSYNEQFF. In DNA form, the CDR3 reads TGTGCCAGCTCACCACCTAGCGGGGGGTCCTACAATGAGCAGTTCTTC.

V usage is TRBV18 and J usage is TRBJ1-4, with 9 nucleotides matching TRBD1. V lost 1 base, J lost 7 bases, and 4 bases stayed unmatched. The CDR3 spans 15 residues. CDR1 and CDR2 from the germline V gene are KGHSH and LQKENI. CDR3 sequence (DNA): TGTGCCAGCTCACCACTGGGACAGGGCAGTGAAAAACTGTTTTTT. It codes for CASSPLGQGSEKLFF. Full variable domain (missing parts from reference TRBV18 and TRBJ1-4): NAGVMQNPRHLVRRRGQEARLRCSPMKGHSHVYWYRQLPEEGLKFMVYLQKENIIDESGMPKERFSAEFPKEGPSILRIQQVVRGDSAAYFCASSPLGQGSEKLFFGSGTQLSVL.

The table lists this clone with a few counts. The V gene is TRBV28, the J gene TRBJ2-4, with TRBD1 identical over 8 bases. V gave up 3 bases and J gave up 6 bases; unmatched junction bases: 10. The germline V gene has CDR1 MDHEN and CDR2 SYDVKM. There are 16 residues in the CDR3. CDR3 nucleotide sequence: TGTGCCAGCAGTTTCAGGACAGGGAAGGGTGGAAACATTCAGTACTTC. This gives the protein CASSFRTGKGGNIQYF.

Comments on this clone: At one of its ends the junction is not consistent with the germline gene, which may arise from a read error. The J gene is TRBJ1-1, the V gene TRBV14; D not certain. The germline gives CDR1 SGHDN, CDR2 FVKESK. The CDR3 runs 13 residues. The DNA for the CDR3 is TGTGCCAGCAGTCAAGGAAGTGGCACTGAAGCTTTCTTT. Translated: CASSQGSGTEAFF.

V is TRBV2 and J is TRBJ1-4; no clear D gene. Trimming removed 6 bases from V and 5 bases from J, with 13 bases in between. Looked up from germline, CDR1 is SNHLY and CDR2 is FYNNEI. This CDR3 contains 14 residues. CDR3 nucleotide sequence: TGTGCCAGCAGGGACGGGTCTTTAAATGAAAAACTGTTTTTT. This translates into CASRDGSLNEKLFF.

The chain links TRBV6-5 to TRBJ1-1, with a tentative D call TRBD1 (6 bases). V lost 2 bases and J 1 base, leaving 8 bases between the germline ends. The length of the CDR3 is 14 residues. The germline V gene has CDR1 MNHEY and CDR2 SVGAGI. The CDR3 reads CASSYGDTNTEAFF. The CDR3 DNA is TGTGCCAGCAGTTACGGGGACACGAACACTGAAGCTTTCTTT.

The gene calls are TRBV19 and TRBJ1-5; no firm D call. This CDR3 spans 16 amino acids. The V and J ends lost 6 bases and 0 bases respectively, with 15 bases between them. The germline CDR1 and CDR2 sequences are LNHDA and SQIVND (reference sequence). CDR3 loop: CASRAPRGYSNQPQHF. CDR3 DNA sequence: TGTGCCAGTAGGGCACCTCGTGGCTATAGCAATCAGCCCCAGCATTTT.

The CDR3 loop reads CASSKLGGSNYGYTF. The CDR3 coding sequence is TGCGCCAGCAGCAAGCTGGGCGGATCTAACTATGGCTACACCTTC. This chain connects TRBV5-1 to TRBJ1-2; D call uncertain. V shed 4 bases and J shed 0 bases, with 13 bases lying between them. The CDR3 length is 15 residues. Germline CDR1 is SGHRS and CDR2 is YFSETQ.

As to this clone: Other DNA sequences in the same sample also yield this CDR3. The genes are TRBV7-7 and TRBJ2-1, with a possible D match to TRBD2 (6 bases). The CDR3 runs 15 residues. V was shortened by 5 bases and J by 1 base, with 12 bases between the two germline ends. Germline values: CDR1 SSHAT, CDR2 FNYEAQ (reference sequence). The DNA for the CDR3 is TGTGCCAGCAGCCCCGGGACTCCTTCCTACAATGAGCAGTTCTTC. Its translation: CASSPGTPSYNEQFF.

J is TRBJ1-5 and V is TRBV30; 8 bases align to TRBD1. Trimming took 3 bases from V and 2 from J; bases not matched to a gene: 0. Germline CDR1 and CDR2: GTSNPN and SVGIG (reference sequence). This CDR3 spans 13 amino acids. In nucleotides, the CDR3 is TGTGCCTGGAGGGGACAGGGCAATCAGCCCCAGCATTTT. The encoded protein is CAWRGQGNQPQHF.

Only a few counts were recorded for this clone. The chain carries TRBV6-1 and TRBJ2-3; D unresolved. The V end lost 3 bases, the J end lost 1 base, and 17 bases lay between the germline ends. The CDR3 sequence is 17 residues long. Germline V lookup: CDR1 MNHNS, CDR2 SASEGT. The CDR3 nucleotides read TGTGCCAGCAGTGAGGCCCCTATTAGCAGTGGCACAGATACGCAGTATTTT. Amino acid sequence: CASSEAPISSGTDTQYF.

The count of this clone is one. The CDR3 DNA sequence: TGTGCCAGCAGCTCTGACAGGGGCTACGAGCAGTACTTC. This translates into CASSSDRGYEQYF. The chain is built from TRBV5-5 and TRBJ2-7; 8 bases fit TRBD1. CDR1 is SGHKS, CDR2 YYEKEE, per germline (reference sequence). This CDR3 comprises 13 residues. The trim removed 3 bases at V and 3 bases at J, leaving 2 bases unmatched.

In DNA form, the CDR3 reads TGCAGTGCCTCCAGGGACACTGAAGCTTTCTTT. It translates to CSASRDTEAFF. This sequence joins TRBV20-1 and TRBJ1-1, with D possibly being TRBD1 (5 bases). This CDR3 comprises 11 residues. CDR1 DFQATT and CDR2 SNEGSKA come from the germline V gene (reference sequence). V dropped 6 bases and J dropped 3 bases, with 8 bases sitting between them.